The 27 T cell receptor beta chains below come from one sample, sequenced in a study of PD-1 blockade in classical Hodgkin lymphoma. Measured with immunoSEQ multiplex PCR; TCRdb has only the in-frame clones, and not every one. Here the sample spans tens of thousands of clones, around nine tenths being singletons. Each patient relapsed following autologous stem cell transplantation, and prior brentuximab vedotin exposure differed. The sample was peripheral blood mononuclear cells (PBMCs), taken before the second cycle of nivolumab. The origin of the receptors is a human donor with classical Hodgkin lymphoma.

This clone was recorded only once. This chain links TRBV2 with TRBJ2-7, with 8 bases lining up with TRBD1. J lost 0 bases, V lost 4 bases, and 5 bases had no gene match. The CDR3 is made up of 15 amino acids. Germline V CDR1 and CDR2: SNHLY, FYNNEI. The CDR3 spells CASSAGQGYSYEQYF. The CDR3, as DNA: TGTGCCAGCAGTGCCGGACAGGGTTACTCCTACGAGCAGTACTTC.

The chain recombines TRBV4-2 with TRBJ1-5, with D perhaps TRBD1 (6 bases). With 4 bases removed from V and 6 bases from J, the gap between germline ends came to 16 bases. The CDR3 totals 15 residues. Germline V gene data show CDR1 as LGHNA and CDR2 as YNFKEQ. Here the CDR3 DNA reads TGTGCCAGCAGCCCATACAGAGGGGGGGGTCAGCCCCAGCATTTT. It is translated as CASSPYRGGGQPQHF.

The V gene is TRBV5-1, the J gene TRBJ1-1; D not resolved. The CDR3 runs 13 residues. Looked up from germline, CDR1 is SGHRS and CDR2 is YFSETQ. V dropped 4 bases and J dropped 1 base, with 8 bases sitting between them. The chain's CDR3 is CASSPDPNTEAFF. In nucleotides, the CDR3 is TGCGCCAGCAGCCCGGACCCGAACACTGAAGCTTTCTTT.

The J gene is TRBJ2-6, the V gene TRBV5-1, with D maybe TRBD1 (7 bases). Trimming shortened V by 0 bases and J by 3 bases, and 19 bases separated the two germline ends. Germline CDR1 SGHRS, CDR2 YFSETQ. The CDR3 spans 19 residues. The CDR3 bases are TGCGCCAGCAGCTTGGCCCAGACAGGGAGGTTGGATGGGGCCAACGTCCTGACTTTC. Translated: CASSLAQTGRLDGANVLTF.

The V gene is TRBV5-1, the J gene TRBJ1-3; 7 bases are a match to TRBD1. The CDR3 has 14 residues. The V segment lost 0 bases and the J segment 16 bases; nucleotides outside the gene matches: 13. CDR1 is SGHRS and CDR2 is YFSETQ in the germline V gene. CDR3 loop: CASSLAPGGGGNYF. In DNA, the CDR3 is TGCGCCAGCAGCTTGGCCCCTGGAGGAGGGGGCAACTATTTT.

The CDR3 nucleotides are TGCGCCAGCAGCCAAGTAGGGCGGGGGGTCACAGATACGCAGTATTTT. Residues: CASSQVGRGVTDTQYF. The chain recombines TRBV4-1 with TRBJ2-3, with TRBD2 identical over 8 bases. Germline V gives CDR1 MGHRA, CDR2 YSYEKL. The ends lost 1 base at V and 2 bases at J; junction bases unmatched: 5. The CDR3 sequence is 16 residues long.

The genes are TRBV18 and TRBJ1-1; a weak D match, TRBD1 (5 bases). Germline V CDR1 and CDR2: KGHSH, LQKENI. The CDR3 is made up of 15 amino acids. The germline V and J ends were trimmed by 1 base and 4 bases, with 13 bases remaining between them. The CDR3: CASSPQTGESTEAFF. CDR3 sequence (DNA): TGTGCCAGCTCACCACAAACAGGAGAGTCCACTGAAGCTTTCTTT.

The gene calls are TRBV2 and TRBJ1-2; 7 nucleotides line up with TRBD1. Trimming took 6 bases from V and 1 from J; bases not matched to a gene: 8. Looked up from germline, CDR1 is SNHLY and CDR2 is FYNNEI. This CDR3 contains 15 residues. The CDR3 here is CASSLNRGINYGYTF. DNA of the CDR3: TGTGCCAGCAGCCTCAACAGGGGAATTAACTATGGCTACACCTTC.

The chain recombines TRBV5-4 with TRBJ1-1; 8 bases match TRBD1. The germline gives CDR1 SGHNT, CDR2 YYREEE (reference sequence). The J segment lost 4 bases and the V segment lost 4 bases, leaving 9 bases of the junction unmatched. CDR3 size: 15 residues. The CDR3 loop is CASSPHRGDGTEAFF. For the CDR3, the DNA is TGTGCCAGCAGCCCCCACAGGGGGGATGGCACTGAAGCTTTCTTT.

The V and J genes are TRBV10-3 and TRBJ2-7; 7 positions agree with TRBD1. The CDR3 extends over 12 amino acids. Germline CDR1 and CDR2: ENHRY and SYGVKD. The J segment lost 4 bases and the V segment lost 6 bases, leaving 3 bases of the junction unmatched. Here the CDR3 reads CAIRGDSYEQYF. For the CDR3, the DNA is TGTGCCATCAGGGGGGACAGTTACGAGCAGTACTTC.

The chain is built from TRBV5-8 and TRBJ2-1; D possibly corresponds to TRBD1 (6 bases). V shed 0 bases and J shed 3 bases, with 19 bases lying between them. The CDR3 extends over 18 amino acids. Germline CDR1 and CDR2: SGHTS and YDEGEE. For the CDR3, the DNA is TGTGCCAGCAGCTTGGGACTGGGAGCAGGGGACCTCTACAATGAGCAGTTCTTC. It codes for CASSLGLGAGDLYNEQFF.

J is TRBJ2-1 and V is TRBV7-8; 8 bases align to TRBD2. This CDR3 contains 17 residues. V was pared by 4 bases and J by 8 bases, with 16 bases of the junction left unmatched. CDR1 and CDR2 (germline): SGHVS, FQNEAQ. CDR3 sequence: CASSSTYLRGGLDEQFF. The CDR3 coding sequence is TGTGCCAGCAGCTCCACCTACCTACGCGGGGGGCTAGATGAGCAGTTCTTC.

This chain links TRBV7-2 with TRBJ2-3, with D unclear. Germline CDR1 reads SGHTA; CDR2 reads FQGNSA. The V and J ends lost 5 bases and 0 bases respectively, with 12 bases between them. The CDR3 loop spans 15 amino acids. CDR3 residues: CASSPTGTSTDTQYF. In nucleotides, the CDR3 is TGTGCCAGCAGCCCGACCGGAACAAGCACAGATACGCAGTATTTT.

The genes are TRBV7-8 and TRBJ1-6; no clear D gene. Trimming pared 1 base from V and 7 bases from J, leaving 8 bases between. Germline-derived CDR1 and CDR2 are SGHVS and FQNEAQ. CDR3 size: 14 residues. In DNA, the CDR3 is TGTGCCAGCAGCTTAGTCCCGGTAAATTCACCCCTCCACTTT. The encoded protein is CASSLVPVNSPLHF.

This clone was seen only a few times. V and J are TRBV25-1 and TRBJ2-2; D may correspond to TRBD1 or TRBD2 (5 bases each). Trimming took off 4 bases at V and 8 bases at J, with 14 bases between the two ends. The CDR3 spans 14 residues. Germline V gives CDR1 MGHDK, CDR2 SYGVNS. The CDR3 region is CASSGVGARGELFF. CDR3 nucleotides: TGTGCCAGCAGTGGGGTCGGGGCGCGGGGGGAGCTGTTTTTT.

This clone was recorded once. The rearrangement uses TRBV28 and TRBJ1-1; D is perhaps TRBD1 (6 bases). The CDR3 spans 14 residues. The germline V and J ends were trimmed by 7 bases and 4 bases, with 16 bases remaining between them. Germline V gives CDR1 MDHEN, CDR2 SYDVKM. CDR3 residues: CASTSLGGATEAFF. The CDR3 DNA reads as TGTGCCAGCACTAGTCTCGGGGGGGCCACTGAAGCTTTCTTT.

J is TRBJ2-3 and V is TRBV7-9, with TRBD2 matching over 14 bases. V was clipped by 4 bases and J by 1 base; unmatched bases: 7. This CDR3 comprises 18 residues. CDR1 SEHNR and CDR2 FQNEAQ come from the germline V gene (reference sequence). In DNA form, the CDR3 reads TGTGCCAGCAGCTCATGGGGGACTAGCGGGGGAGGCACAGATACGCAGTATTTT. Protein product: CASSSWGTSGGGTDTQYF.

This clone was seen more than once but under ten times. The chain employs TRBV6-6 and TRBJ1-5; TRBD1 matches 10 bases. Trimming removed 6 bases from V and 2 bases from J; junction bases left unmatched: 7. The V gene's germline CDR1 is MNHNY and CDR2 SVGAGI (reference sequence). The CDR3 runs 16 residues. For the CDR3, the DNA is TGTGCCAGCAGAGTTTCCGGGACAGGGGGCAATCAGCCCCAGCATTTT. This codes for CASRVSGTGGNQPQHF.

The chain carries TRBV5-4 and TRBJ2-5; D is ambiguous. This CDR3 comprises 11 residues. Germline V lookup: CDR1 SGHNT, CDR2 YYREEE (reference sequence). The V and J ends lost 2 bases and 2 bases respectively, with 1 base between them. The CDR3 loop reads CASSFQETQYF. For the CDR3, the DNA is TGTGCCAGCAGCTTTCAAGAGACCCAGTACTTC.

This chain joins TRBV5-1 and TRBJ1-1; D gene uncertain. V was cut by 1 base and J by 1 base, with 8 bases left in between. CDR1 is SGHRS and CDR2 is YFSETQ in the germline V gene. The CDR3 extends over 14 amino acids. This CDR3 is CASSLTPGNTEAFF. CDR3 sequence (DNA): TGCGCCAGCAGCTTGACCCCAGGGAACACTGAAGCTTTCTTT.

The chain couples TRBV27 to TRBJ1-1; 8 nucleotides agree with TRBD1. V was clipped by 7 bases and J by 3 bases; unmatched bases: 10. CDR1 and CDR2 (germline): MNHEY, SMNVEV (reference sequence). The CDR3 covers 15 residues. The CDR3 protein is CASNLRQGAYTEAFF. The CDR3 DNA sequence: TGTGCCAGCAACCTCAGGCAGGGGGCTTACACTGAAGCTTTCTTT.

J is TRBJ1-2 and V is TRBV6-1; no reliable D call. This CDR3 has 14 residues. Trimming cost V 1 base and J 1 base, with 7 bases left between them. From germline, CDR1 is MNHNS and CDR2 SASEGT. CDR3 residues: CASSEGSLNYGYTF. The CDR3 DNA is TGTGCCAGCAGTGAAGGCAGCCTTAACTATGGCTACACCTTC.

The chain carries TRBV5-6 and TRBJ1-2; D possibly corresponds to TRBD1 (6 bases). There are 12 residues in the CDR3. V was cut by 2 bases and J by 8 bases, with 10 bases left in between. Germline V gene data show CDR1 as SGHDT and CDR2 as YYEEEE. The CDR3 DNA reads TGTGCCAGCAGCTTCCGGACAGCGGGCTACACCTTC. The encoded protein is CASSFRTAGYTF.

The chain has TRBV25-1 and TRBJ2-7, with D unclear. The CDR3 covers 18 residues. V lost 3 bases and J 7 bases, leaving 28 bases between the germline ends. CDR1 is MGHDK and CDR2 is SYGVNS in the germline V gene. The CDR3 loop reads CASSEQRGWAGGSGEQYF. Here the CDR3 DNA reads TGTGCCAGCAGTGAGCAACGCGGCTGGGCAGGCGGCTCTGGGGAGCAGTACTTC.

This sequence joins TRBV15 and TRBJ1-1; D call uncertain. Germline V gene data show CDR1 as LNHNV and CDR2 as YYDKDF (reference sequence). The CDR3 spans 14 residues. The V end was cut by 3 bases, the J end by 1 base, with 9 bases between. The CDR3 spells CATSRRTANTEAFF. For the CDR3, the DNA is TGTGCCACCAGCAGGAGGACGGCGAACACTGAAGCTTTCTTT. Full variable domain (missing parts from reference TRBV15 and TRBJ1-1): DAMVIQNPRYQVTQFGKPVTLSCSQTLNHNVMYWYQQKSSQAPKLLFHYYDKDFNNEADTPDNFQSRRPNTSFCFLDIRSPGLGDTAMYLCATSRRTANTEAFFGQGTRLTVV.

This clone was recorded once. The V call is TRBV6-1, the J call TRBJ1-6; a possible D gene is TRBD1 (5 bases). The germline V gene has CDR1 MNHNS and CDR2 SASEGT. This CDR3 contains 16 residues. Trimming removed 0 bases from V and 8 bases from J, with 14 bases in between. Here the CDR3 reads CASSEAGGGFDSPLHF. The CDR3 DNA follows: TGTGCCAGCAGTGAAGCCGGGGGGGGATTCGATTCACCCCTCCACTTT.

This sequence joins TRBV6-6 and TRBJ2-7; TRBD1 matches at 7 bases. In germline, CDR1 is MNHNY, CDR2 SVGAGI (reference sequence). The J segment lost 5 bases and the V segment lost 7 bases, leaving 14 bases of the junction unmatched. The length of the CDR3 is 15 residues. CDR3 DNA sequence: TGTGCCAGCACCCCCCCACAGGGGTCCGGCGACGAGCAGTACTTC. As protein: CASTPPQGSGDEQYF.